This T cell receptor (beta chain) is drawn from a study of T cells after yellow fever vaccination. As for the study in general: SMART-Seq v4 Ultra Low Input served to prepare low-cell-number fractions.

TCRdb ran MiXCR on the 5' RACE reads and lists one entry per CDR3 protein. Among 68,000 or so distinct CDR3 sequences listed, less than 8.5% were seen once. V gave up 0 bases and J gave up 0 bases, with 3 bases separating them. The length of the CDR3 is 13 residues. CDR1 is SGHRS and CDR2 is YFSETQ in the germline V gene. The table lists this clonotype with many counts. The starting material was CD8+ T cells sorted from PBMCs, obtained around 45 days after the first yellow fever vaccination. This chain joins TRBV5-1 and TRBJ1-1; D gene unclear. The source is a man aged 18-30 years who received the YFV17D yellow fever vaccine. As DNA, the CDR3 is TGCGCCAGCAGCTTGGGGCTGAACACTGAAGCTTTCTTT. This sequence encodes CASSLGLNTEAFF.